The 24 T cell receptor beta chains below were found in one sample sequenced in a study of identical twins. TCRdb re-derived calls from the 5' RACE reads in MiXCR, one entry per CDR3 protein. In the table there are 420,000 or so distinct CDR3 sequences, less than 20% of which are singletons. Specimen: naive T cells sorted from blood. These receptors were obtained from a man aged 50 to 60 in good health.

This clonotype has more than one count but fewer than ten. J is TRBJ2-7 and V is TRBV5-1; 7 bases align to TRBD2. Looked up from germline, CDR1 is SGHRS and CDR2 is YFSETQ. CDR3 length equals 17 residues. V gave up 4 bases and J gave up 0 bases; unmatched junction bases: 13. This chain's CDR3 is CASSPRGDHPLSYEQYF. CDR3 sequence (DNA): TGCGCCAGCAGCCCCCGGGGGGACCATCCCCTCTCCTACGAGCAGTACTTC.

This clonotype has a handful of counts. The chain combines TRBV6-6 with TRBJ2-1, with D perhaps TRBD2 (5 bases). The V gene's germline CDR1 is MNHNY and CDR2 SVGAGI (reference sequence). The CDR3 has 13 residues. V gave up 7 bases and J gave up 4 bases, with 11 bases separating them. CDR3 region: CASTARVYNEQFF. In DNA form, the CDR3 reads TGTGCCAGCACCGCGAGGGTTTACAATGAGCAGTTCTTC.

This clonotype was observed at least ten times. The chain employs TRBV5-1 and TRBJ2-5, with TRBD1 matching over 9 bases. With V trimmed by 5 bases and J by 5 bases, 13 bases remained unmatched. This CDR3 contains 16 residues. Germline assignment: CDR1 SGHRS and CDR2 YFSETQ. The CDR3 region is CASSYRGRPLGETQYF. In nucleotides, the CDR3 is TGCGCCAGCAGTTACAGGGGGCGACCCTTGGGGGAGACCCAGTACTTC.

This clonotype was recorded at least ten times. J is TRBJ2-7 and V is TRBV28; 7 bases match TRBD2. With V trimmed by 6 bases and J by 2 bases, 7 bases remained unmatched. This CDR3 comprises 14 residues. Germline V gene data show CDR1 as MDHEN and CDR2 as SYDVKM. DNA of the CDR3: TGTGCCAGCAGGTCGGGAGGTACGCCCTACGAGCAGTACTTC. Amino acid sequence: CASRSGGTPYEQYF.

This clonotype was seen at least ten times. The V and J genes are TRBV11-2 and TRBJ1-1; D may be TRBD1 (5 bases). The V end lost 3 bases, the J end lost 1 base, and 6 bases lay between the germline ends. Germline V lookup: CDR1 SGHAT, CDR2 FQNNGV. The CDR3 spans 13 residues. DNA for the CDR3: TGTGCCAGCAGCTTTGGGGCGAACACTGAAGCTTTCTTT. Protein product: CASSFGANTEAFF.

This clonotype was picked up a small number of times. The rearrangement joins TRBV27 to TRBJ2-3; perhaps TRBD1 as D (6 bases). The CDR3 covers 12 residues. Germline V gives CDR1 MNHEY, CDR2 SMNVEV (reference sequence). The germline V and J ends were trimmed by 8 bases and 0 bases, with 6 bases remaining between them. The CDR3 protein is CASGQSTDTQYF. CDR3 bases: TGTGCCAGCGGACAGAGCACAGATACGCAGTATTTT.

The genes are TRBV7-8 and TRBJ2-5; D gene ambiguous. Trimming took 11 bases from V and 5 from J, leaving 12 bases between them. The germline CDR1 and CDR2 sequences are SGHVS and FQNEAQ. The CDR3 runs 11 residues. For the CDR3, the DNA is TGTGCCTCCCGGACCAGGGAGACCCAGTACTTC. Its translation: CASRTRETQYF.

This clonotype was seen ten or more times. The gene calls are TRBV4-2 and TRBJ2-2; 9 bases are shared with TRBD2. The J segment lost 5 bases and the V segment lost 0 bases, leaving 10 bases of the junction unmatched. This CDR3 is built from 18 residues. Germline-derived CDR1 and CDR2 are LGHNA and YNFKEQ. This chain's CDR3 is CASSQERALAGPTGELFF. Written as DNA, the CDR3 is TGTGCCAGCAGCCAAGAGAGAGCCCTAGCGGGACCGACCGGGGAGCTGTTTTTT.

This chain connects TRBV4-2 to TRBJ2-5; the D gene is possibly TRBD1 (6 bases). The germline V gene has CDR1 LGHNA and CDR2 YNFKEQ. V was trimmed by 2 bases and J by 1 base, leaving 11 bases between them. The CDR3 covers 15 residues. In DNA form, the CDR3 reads TGTGCCAGCAGCCAACTAGGACAGACCCAAGAGACCCAGTACTTC. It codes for CASSQLGQTQETQYF.

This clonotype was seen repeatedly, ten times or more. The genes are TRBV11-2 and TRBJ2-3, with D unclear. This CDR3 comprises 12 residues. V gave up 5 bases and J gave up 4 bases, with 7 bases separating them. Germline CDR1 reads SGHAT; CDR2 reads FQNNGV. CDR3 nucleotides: TGTGCCAGCAGCCCCGATCCAGATACGCAGTATTTT. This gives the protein CASSPDPDTQYF.

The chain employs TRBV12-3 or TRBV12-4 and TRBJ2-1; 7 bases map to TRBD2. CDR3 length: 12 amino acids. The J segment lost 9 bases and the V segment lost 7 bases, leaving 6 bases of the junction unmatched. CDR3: CASNAGVSEQFF. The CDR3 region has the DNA TGTGCCAGCAACGCGGGAGTTTCTGAGCAGTTCTTC.

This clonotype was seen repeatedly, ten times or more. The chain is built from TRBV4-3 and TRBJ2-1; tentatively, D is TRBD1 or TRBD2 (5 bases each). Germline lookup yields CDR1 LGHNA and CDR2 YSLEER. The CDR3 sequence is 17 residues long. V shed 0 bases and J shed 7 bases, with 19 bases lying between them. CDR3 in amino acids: CASSQDLRGKGGNEQFF. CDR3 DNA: TGCGCCAGCAGCCAAGATCTACGGGGCAAGGGTGGGAATGAGCAGTTCTTC.

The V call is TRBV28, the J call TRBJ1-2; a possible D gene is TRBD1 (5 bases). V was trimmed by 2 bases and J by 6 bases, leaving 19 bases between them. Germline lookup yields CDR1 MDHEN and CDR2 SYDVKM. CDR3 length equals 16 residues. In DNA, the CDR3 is TGTGCCAGCAGTTTAGTCAGGGCTGTTCACCTTAATGGCTACACCTTC. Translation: CASSLVRAVHLNGYTF.

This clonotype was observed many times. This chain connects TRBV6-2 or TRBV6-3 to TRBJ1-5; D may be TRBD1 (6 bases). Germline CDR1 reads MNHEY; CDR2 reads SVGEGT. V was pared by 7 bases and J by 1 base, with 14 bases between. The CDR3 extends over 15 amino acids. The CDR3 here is CASKFAGQSNQPQHF. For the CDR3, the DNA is TGTGCCAGCAAATTCGCGGGACAAAGCAATCAGCCCCAGCATTTT.

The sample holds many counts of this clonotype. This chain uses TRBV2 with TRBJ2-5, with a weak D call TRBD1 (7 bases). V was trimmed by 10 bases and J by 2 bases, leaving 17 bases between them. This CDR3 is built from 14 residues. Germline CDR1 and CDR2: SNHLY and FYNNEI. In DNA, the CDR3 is TGTGCCAACAACCAGGGGGGCAATCAAGAGACCCAGTACTTC. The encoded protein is CANNQGGNQETQYF.

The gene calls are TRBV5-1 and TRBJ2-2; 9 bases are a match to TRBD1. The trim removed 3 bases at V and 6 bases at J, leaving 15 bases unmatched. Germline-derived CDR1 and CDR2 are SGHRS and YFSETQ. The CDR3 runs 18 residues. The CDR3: CASSSAGDRAFESGELFF. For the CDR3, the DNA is TGCGCCAGCAGCTCTGCTGGGGACAGGGCGTTTGAGTCCGGGGAGCTGTTTTTT. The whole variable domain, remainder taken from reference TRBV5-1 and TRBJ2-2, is KAGVTQTPRYLIKTRGQQVTLSCSPISGHRSVSWYQQTPGQGLQFLFEYFSETQRNKGNFPGRFSGRQFSNSRSEMNVSTLELGDSALYLCASSSAGDRAFESGELFFGEGSRLTVL.

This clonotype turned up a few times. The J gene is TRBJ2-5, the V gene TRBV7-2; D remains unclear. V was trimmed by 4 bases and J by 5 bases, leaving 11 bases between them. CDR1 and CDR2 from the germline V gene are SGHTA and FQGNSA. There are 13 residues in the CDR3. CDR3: CASSSYSLETQYF. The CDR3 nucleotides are TGTGCCAGCAGCTCATACTCGCTGGAGACCCAGTACTTC.

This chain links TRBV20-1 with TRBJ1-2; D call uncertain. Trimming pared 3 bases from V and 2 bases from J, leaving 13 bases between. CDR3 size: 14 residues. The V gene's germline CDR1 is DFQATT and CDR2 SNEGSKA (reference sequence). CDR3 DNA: TGCAGTGCTAGGGAAGGCAAGGCCAACTATGGCTACACCTTC. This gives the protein CSAREGKANYGYTF.

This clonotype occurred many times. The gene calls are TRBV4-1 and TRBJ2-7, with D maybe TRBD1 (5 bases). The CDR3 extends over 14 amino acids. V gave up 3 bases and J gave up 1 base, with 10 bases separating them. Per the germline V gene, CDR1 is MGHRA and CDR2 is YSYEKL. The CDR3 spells CASSHQTDSYEQYF. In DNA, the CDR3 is TGCGCCAGCAGCCACCAGACAGATTCCTACGAGCAGTACTTC.

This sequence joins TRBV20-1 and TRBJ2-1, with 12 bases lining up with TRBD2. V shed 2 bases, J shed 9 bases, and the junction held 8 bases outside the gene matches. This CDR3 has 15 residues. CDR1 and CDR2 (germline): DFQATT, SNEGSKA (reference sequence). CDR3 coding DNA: TGCAGTGCTAGAACGAGGACTAGCGGGATTACTGAGCAGTTCTTC. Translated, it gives CSARTRTSGITEQFF.

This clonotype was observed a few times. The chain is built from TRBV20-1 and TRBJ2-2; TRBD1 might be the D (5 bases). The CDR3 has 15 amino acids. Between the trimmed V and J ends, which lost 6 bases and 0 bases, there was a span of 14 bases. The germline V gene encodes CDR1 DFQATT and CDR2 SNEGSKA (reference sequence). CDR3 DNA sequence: TGCAGTGCAACTAACCGACAGACGAACACCGGGGAGCTGTTTTTT. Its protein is CSATNRQTNTGELFF.

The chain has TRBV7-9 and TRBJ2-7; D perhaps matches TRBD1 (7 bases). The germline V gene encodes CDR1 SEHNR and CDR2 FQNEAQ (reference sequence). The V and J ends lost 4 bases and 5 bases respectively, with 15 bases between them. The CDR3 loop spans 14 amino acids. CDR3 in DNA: TGTGCCAGCAGCTCGCGACAGGGAGGAAACGAGCAGTACTTC. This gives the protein CASSSRQGGNEQYF.

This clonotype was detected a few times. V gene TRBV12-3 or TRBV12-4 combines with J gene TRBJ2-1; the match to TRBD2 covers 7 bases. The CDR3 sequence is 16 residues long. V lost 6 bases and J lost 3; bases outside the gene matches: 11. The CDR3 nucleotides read TGTGCCAGCAGACGAGCCGGCGGGGGACTCTACAATGAGCAGTTCTTC. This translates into CASRRAGGGLYNEQFF.

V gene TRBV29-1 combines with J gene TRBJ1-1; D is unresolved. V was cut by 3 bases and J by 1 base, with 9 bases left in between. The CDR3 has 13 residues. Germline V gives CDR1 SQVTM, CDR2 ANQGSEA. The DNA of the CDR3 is TGCAGCGTTGATAGACCCCAGAACACTGAAGCTTTCTTT. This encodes CSVDRPQNTEAFF. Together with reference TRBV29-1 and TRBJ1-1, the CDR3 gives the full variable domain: SAVISQKPSRDICQRGTSLTIQCQVDSQVTMMFWYRQQPGQSLTLIATANQGSEATYESGFVIDKFPISRPNLTFSTLTVSNMSPEDSSIYLCSVDRPQNTEAFFGQGTRLTVV.